Shown below are 22 T cell receptor beta chains from a single sample sequenced in a study of T cell repertoires in cytomegalovirus infection. A single record per CDR3 protein comes from TCRdb applying MiXCR to the reads. This table holds hundreds of thousands of distinct CDR3 sequences, 8% to 10% found once. Sequencing input: PBMCs. These receptors were taken from a human donor in good health (CMV status not recorded). Some clones in this sample may be carry-over from other donors' samples.

This clonotype showed up many times. This chain connects TRBV12-3 or TRBV12-4 to TRBJ1-2; D is unresolved. The CDR3 has 13 amino acids. V was shortened by 6 bases and J by 4 bases, with 12 bases between the two germline ends. DNA of the CDR3: TGTGCCAGCAGCCCCGGGAGTGGCTATGGCTACACCTTC. Protein product: CASSPGSGYGYTF.

The table lists this clonotype with many counts. The J gene is TRBJ1-6, the V gene TRBV2; D gene uncertain. Per the germline V gene, CDR1 is SNHLY and CDR2 is FYNNEI. With 11 bases removed from V and 4 bases from J, the gap between germline ends came to 12 bases. The CDR3 length is 13 residues. CDR3 amino acids: CAGGRRYNSPLHF. The CDR3 DNA reads TGTGCCGGCGGACGTCGTTATAATTCACCCCTCCACTTT.

This clonotype was picked up a small number of times. The rearrangement joins TRBV28 to TRBJ2-7; 9 bases fit TRBD1. Germline trimming cut 8 bases from V and 2 bases from J; bases unmatched to any gene: 10. Germline-derived CDR1 and CDR2 are MDHEN and SYDVKM. This CDR3 has 15 residues. The CDR3 region is CASSTRDRETYEQYV. The CDR3 DNA follows: TGTGCCAGCTCTACCCGGGACAGGGAAACCTACGAGCAGTACGTC.

This chain connects TRBV7-9 to TRBJ2-7; TRBD1 agrees at 9 bases. CDR3 length equals 16 residues. The junction had 13 bases not matched to a gene; V was cut back by 8 bases and J by 2 bases. Germline loops: CDR1 SEHNR, CDR2 FQNEAQ (reference sequence). The CDR3 nucleotides are TGTGCCAGCCGGGGGCTGAGGGACAGGGTCCCCTACGAGCAGTACTTC. Protein: CASRGLRDRVPYEQYF.

This clonotype was detected ten times or more. The rearrangement joins TRBV23-1 to TRBJ1-4; D gene uncertain. TRBV23-1 is an open reading frame, and its role is uncertain. This CDR3 spans 16 amino acids. Trimming shortened V by 1 base and J by 5 bases, and 14 bases separated the two germline ends. This CDR3 reads CASSQFFRTANEKLFF. DNA of the CDR3: TGCGCCAGCAGTCAATTTTTCCGGACGGCGAATGAAAAACTGTTTTTT.

This clonotype was seen only a few times. The chain links TRBV7-9 to TRBJ2-1; possibly TRBD1 for D (6 bases). V shed 3 bases and J shed 2 bases, with 11 bases lying between them. CDR3 length: 15 amino acids. CDR1 and CDR2 (germline): SEHNR, FQNEAQ (reference sequence). The CDR3 region is CASSFHRVTYNEQFF. CDR3 coding DNA: TGTGCCAGCAGCTTCCACAGGGTAACCTACAATGAGCAGTTCTTC.

V usage is TRBV20-1 and J usage is TRBJ2-3, with 8 bases aligning to TRBD2. The CDR3 loop spans 15 amino acids. V was pared by 5 bases and J by 2 bases, with 9 bases of the junction left unmatched. Germline loops: CDR1 DFQATT, CDR2 SNEGSKA (reference sequence). CDR3 sequence: CSARPTGGLTDTQYF. The CDR3 nucleotides read TGCAGTGCTCGCCCTACGGGGGGGCTCACAGATACGCAGTATTTT.

The chain carries TRBV10-3 and TRBJ2-2, with D possibly being TRBD1 (7 bases). Looked up from germline, CDR1 is ENHRY and CDR2 is SYGVKD. V was cut by 10 bases and J by 6 bases, with 18 bases left in between. The CDR3 length is 14 residues. This chain's CDR3 is CATVGQAGSGELFF. The CDR3 DNA is TGTGCCACCGTTGGACAGGCGGGGTCCGGGGAGCTGTTTTTT.

There are many counts of this clonotype. The V gene is TRBV29-1, the J gene TRBJ1-3; D gene ambiguous. V gave up 7 bases and J gave up 6 bases, with 22 bases separating them. CDR3 length: 15 amino acids. Germline CDR1 SQVTM, CDR2 ANQGSEA. CDR3 sequence reads: CSGRRGYLEKNTIYF. The CDR3 DNA is TGCAGCGGACGACGCGGATATTTAGAGAAAAACACCATATATTTT.

A few counts support this clonotype. V and J are TRBV10-3 and TRBJ1-1; no definite D call. From germline, CDR1 is ENHRY and CDR2 SYGVKD. V dropped 4 bases and J dropped 1 base, with 7 bases sitting between them. The CDR3 has 13 residues. This CDR3 reads CAISGVGNTEAFF. The DNA for the CDR3 is TGTGCCATCAGTGGGGTAGGGAACACTGAAGCTTTCTTT.

Here the CDR3 reads CASSARQASPTDTQYF. DNA of the CDR3: TGTGCCAGCAGCGCCCGACAGGCATCCCCAACAGATACGCAGTATTTT. The chain joins TRBV5-5 to TRBJ2-3, with TRBD1 as a possible D gene (6 bases). The V and J ends lost 4 bases and 3 bases respectively, with 18 bases between them. The CDR3 consists of 16 residues. CDR1 and CDR2 from the germline V gene are SGHKS and YYEKEE (reference sequence).

This clonotype was counted many times. The chain links TRBV2 to TRBJ1-1; possible D gene TRBD1, 5 bases. Looked up from germline, CDR1 is SNHLY and CDR2 is FYNNEI. CDR3 length: 14 residues. With 7 bases removed from V and 0 bases from J, the gap between germline ends came to 12 bases. CDR3 DNA sequence: TGTGCCAGCAAGGGGAGGCAGATGAACACTGAAGCTTTCTTT. This translates into CASKGRQMNTEAFF.

This clonotype was recorded at least ten times. V is TRBV7-8 and J is TRBJ2-5; a possible D gene is TRBD1 (6 bases). This CDR3 is 16 amino acids long. V lost 0 bases and J lost 3, with 14 bases in between. From germline, CDR1 is SGHVS and CDR2 FQNEAQ. The CDR3 is CASSLASGARKETQYF. The CDR3 region has the DNA TGTGCCAGCAGCTTAGCATCAGGGGCCCGGAAAGAGACCCAGTACTTC. The complete variable domain, with remaining parts taken from reference TRBV7-8 and TRBJ2-5, reads GAGVSQSPRYKVAKRGQDVALRCDPISGHVSLFWYQQALGQGPEFLTYFQNEAQLDKSGLPSDRFFAERPEGSVSTLKIQRTQQEDSAVYLCASSLASGARKETQYFGPGTRLLVL.

The table lists this clonotype with many counts. The chain joins TRBV6-6 to TRBJ2-3; possible D gene TRBD1, 6 bases. Deletions cut 2 bases from V and 7 bases from J, with 13 bases between. CDR1 and CDR2 (germline): MNHNY, SVGAGI (reference sequence). This CDR3 spans 14 amino acids. The CDR3 reads CASSYQSGQNTQYF. DNA of the CDR3: TGTGCCAGCAGTTACCAATCGGGACAAAATACGCAGTATTTT.

This clonotype was observed at least ten times. This chain connects TRBV7-9 to TRBJ2-7, with TRBD2 matching over 8 bases. V lost 5 bases and J lost 4; bases outside the gene matches: 19. Per the germline V gene, CDR1 is SEHNR and CDR2 is FQNEAQ (reference sequence). The CDR3 consists of 18 residues. CDR3 amino acids: CASSPNLASERGFYEQYF. For the CDR3, the DNA is TGTGCCAGCAGCCCAAACCTAGCCTCGGAGCGGGGGTTTTACGAGCAGTACTTC.

This chain joins TRBV4-1 and TRBJ1-1; TRBD1 is a possible D gene (5 bases). CDR3 length equals 16 residues. The V end was cut by 4 bases, the J end by 2 bases, with 17 bases between. CDR1 and CDR2 (germline): MGHRA, YSYEKL. CDR3 DNA sequence: TGCGCCAGCAGCCCCCGGGGCCCATACGTTAACACTGAAGCTTTCTTT. Translated: CASSPRGPYVNTEAFF.

The table lists this clonotype with a few counts. CDR3 coding DNA: TGCAGTGGGGGCCTTGGAGGGGGAGAGACCCAGTACTTC. Its translation: CSGGLGGGETQYF. The chain has TRBV20-1 and TRBJ2-5; possibly TRBD1 or TRBD2 for D (6 bases each). This CDR3 spans 13 amino acids. Germline V gene lookup returns CDR1 DFQATT and CDR2 SNEGSKA (reference sequence). Between the trimmed V and J ends, which lost 7 bases and 4 bases, there was a span of 16 bases.

The chain has TRBV23-1 and TRBJ1-6; D gene ambiguous. TRBV23-1 qualifies as an ORF whose function is uncertain. There are 18 residues in the CDR3. The ends were cut back, 3 bases at V and 8 bases at J, with 23 bases in the middle. In DNA form, the CDR3 reads TGCGCCAGCAGTCACTGGAAGGGAAGGATTGGGAGGGATTCACCCCTCCACTTT. Residues: CASSHWKGRIGRDSPLHF.

Ten or more counts support this clonotype. The chain uses TRBV9 and TRBJ2-2; 8 bases match TRBD1. The germline V gene has CDR1 SGDLS and CDR2 YYNGEE. Unmatched junction bases numbered 2, after V lost 4 bases and J lost 0 bases. The CDR3 runs 15 residues. In DNA, the CDR3 is TGTGCCAGCAGCACGACAGGGGCGAACACCGGGGAGCTGTTTTTT. Its translation is CASSTTGANTGELFF.

The chain combines TRBV20-1 with TRBJ1-5; TRBD1 aligns across 8 bases. Trimming cost V 5 bases and J 6 bases; bases outside gene matches: 12. In germline, CDR1 is DFQATT, CDR2 SNEGSKA (reference sequence). This CDR3 is built from 15 residues. The CDR3 nucleotides are TGCAGTGCTCAGGGTGACAGGGGAGGGGGTCAGCCCCAGCATTTT. Translating it yields CSAQGDRGGGQPQHF.

The genes are TRBV6-2 or TRBV6-3 and TRBJ1-1, with D hard to call. This CDR3 is 14 amino acids long. CDR1 and CDR2 from the germline V gene are MNHEY and SVGEGT. V was clipped by 5 bases and J by 1 base, with 11 bases between them. In DNA form, the CDR3 reads TGTGCCAGCAGTGAACAGAGGCCGAACACTGAAGCTTTCTTT. Its protein is CASSEQRPNTEAFF.

This clonotype turned up a few times. The genes are TRBV20-1 and TRBJ1-5; 7 bases agree with TRBD1. V shed 6 bases, J shed 4 bases, and the junction held 9 bases outside the gene matches. The CDR3 extends over 14 amino acids. The germline V gene encodes CDR1 DFQATT and CDR2 SNEGSKA (reference sequence). CDR3 residues: CSATPGQKNQPQHF. The CDR3 coding sequence is TGCAGTGCAACACCGGGACAGAAGAATCAGCCCCAGCATTTT.